The 24 T cell receptor beta chains below were found in one sample sequenced in a study of blood T cell repertoires in COVID-19. The method was immunoSEQ multiplex PCR; TCRdb's version includes in-frame clones alone and lacks a portion of them. The table lists 180,000 or so clones, approximately 87% of them singletons. Sequences were obtained from peripheral blood. The receptors stem from a man aged 40-55 years with active or convalescent COVID-19.

The chain is built from TRBV4-1 and TRBJ2-7; 7 bases are shared with TRBD1. Germline-derived CDR1 and CDR2 are MGHRA and YSYEKL. The junction had 8 bases not matched to a gene; V was cut back by 0 bases and J by 3 bases. There are 16 residues in the CDR3. CDR3 in amino acids: CASSQDPSAGGYEQYF. CDR3 nucleotides: TGCGCCAGCAGCCAAGATCCCAGCGCAGGGGGCTACGAGCAGTACTTC.

V usage is TRBV18 and J usage is TRBJ1-2; 9 bases line up with TRBD1. This CDR3 contains 16 residues. V trimming: 1 base; J trimming: 8 bases; junction bases outside the gene matches: 11. Germline CDR1 and CDR2: KGHSH and LQKENI. CDR3 in DNA: TGTGCCAGCTCACCACGCGTCTACAGGGGGCGCGGCGGCTACACCTTC. Translation: CASSPRVYRGRGGYTF.

V gene TRBV4-1 combines with J gene TRBJ2-3, with D unresolved. This CDR3 is built from 16 residues. Germline CDR1 and CDR2: MGHRA and YSYEKL. With 3 bases removed from V and 3 bases from J, the gap between germline ends came to 16 bases. DNA for the CDR3: TGCGCCAGCAGCCATCCCCTTGGTGGTCGGACAGATACGCAGTATTTT. This encodes CASSHPLGGRTDTQYF.

This clone has only a few counts. The chain combines TRBV19 with TRBJ2-1; TRBD1 is a possible D gene (5 bases). The CDR3 has 15 residues. Trimming stripped 7 bases from V and 0 bases from J, with 13 bases between. Germline V gives CDR1 LNHDA, CDR2 SQIVND (reference sequence). CDR3 sequence: CASTTRGSSYNEQFF. The CDR3, as DNA: TGTGCCAGTACCACAAGGGGTAGCTCCTACAATGAGCAGTTCTTC. The entire variable domain, with the rest obtained from reference TRBV19 and TRBJ2-1, is as follows: DGGITQSPKYLFRKEGQNVTLSCEQNLNHDAMYWYRQDPGQGLRLIYYSQIVNDFQKGDIAEGYSVSREKKESFPLTVTSAQKNPTAFYLCASTTRGSSYNEQFFGPGTRLTVL.

In DNA, the CDR3 is TGTGCCAGCAGCGTAGCGGTTAACTATGGCTACACCTTC. Protein product: CASSVAVNYGYTF. The chain uses TRBV9 and TRBJ1-2; no firm D call. Germline V gene lookup returns CDR1 SGDLS and CDR2 YYNGEE. V was trimmed by 0 bases and J by 1 base, leaving 4 bases between them. The CDR3 runs to 13 residues.

The chain recombines TRBV5-1 with TRBJ2-7; TRBD2 aligns across 10 bases. Trimming at V came to 4 bases and at J to 7 bases, leaving 17 bases not matched to a gene. The germline CDR1 and CDR2 sequences are SGHRS and YFSETQ. This CDR3 has 17 residues. DNA of the CDR3: TGCGCCAGCAGCCCGGCAAGACTGGCTAGCGGGGGCGGTGAGCAGTACTTC. Amino acid sequence: CASSPARLASGGGEQYF.

CDR3: CASSSSGSIYGYTF. The CDR3 bases are TGCGCCAGCAGCAGTTCAGGATCTATATATGGCTACACCTTC. The chain links TRBV10-2 to TRBJ1-2; no clear D gene. The length of the CDR3 is 14 residues. CDR1 and CDR2 from the germline V gene are WSHSY and SAAADI. V dropped 6 bases and J dropped 5 bases, with 16 bases sitting between them.

The rearrangement links TRBV4-2 to TRBJ1-1; D gene ambiguous. CDR3 size: 16 residues. Germline lookup yields CDR1 LGHNA and CDR2 YNFKEQ. The V end was cut by 0 bases, the J end by 0 bases, with 11 bases between. The CDR3 nucleotides read TGTGCCAGCAGCCAAGATGTTTACACCCTGAACACTGAAGCTTTCTTT. Protein: CASSQDVYTLNTEAFF.

V usage is TRBV5-1 and J usage is TRBJ1-1, with a possible D match to TRBD1 (5 bases). CDR1 SGHRS and CDR2 YFSETQ come from the germline V gene. The CDR3 is 15 residues long. Trimming removed 3 bases at V and 0 bases at J, with 12 bases between. The CDR3 is CASSSVPTVNTEAFF. CDR3 DNA sequence: TGCGCCAGCAGCTCCGTCCCGACAGTGAACACTGAAGCTTTCTTT.

The CDR3 DNA follows: TGTGCCAGCAGCGCGGGACAGGCTAGCAATCAGCCCCAGCATTTT. It translates to CASSAGQASNQPQHF. This sequence joins TRBV9 and TRBJ1-5; TRBD1 matches 8 bases. Trimming at V came to 3 bases and at J to 0 bases, leaving 2 bases not matched to a gene. CDR1 is SGDLS and CDR2 is YYNGEE in the germline V gene. This CDR3 is built from 15 residues.

The chain couples TRBV30 to TRBJ1-1; TRBD1 aligns across 10 bases. The CDR3 is 12 amino acids. Germline V gives CDR1 GTSNPN, CDR2 SVGIG (reference sequence). Trimming cost V 3 bases and J 6 bases; bases outside gene matches: 1. The CDR3 DNA follows: TGTGCCTGGAGCGACAGGGGGCCTGAAGCTTTCTTT. Translating gives CAWSDRGPEAFF.

The rearrangement joins TRBV28 to TRBJ1-2; D not resolved. The CDR3 runs 14 residues. Trimming shortened V by 2 bases and J by 0 bases, and 7 bases separated the two germline ends. Germline CDR1 MDHEN, CDR2 SYDVKM. The CDR3 protein is CASSLSTSNYGYTF. The CDR3 nucleotides read TGTGCCAGCAGTTTAAGTACATCTAACTATGGCTACACCTTC.

This clone was observed a single time. The V gene is TRBV9, the J gene TRBJ2-7; no reliable D call. Between the trimmed V and J ends, which lost 0 bases and 3 bases, there was a span of 13 bases. This CDR3 contains 15 residues. The V gene's germline CDR1 is SGDLS and CDR2 YYNGEE. This CDR3 reads CASSVDASAHYEQYF. DNA of the CDR3: TGTGCCAGCAGCGTAGATGCCAGCGCCCACTACGAGCAGTACTTC.

The V call is TRBV7-3, the J call TRBJ2-7, with TRBD2 as a possible D gene (6 bases). V was shortened by 4 bases and J by 3 bases, with 10 bases between the two germline ends. The germline V gene has CDR1 SGHTA and CDR2 FQGTGA. This CDR3 is built from 13 residues. The CDR3 loop is CASSSFGGYEQYF. The CDR3 region has the DNA TGTGCCAGCAGCTCCTTCGGGGGCTACGAGCAGTACTTC.

This chain joins TRBV18 and TRBJ1-6; D call uncertain. V dropped 3 bases and J dropped 5 bases, with 14 bases sitting between them. Per the germline V gene, CDR1 is KGHSH and CDR2 is LQKENI. The CDR3 spans 16 residues. The CDR3 coding sequence is TGTGCCAGCTCACCCCGCCCTCCTGCGGATAATTCACCCCTCCACTTT. Its translation: CASSPRPPADNSPLHF.

V gene TRBV5-8 combines with J gene TRBJ1-2; D gene uncertain. Germline CDR1 and CDR2: SGHTS and YDEGEE. V lost 0 bases, J lost 4 bases, and 13 bases lay in between. The CDR3 contains 15 residues. In DNA, the CDR3 is TGTGCCAGCAGCTTGGCTGGCAGTTCGTCCTATGGCTACACCTTC. Its protein is CASSLAGSSSYGYTF.

The V call is TRBV5-6, the J call TRBJ1-3; TRBD1 agrees at 8 bases. The CDR3 covers 14 residues. Trimming removed 5 bases from V and 2 bases from J; junction bases left unmatched: 3. The germline V gene encodes CDR1 SGHDT and CDR2 YYEEEE. The CDR3 DNA follows: TGTGCCAGCAGATCACAGGGGGCTGGAAACACCATATATTTT. Its protein is CASRSQGAGNTIYF. Complete variable domain (other parts from reference TRBV5-6 and TRBJ1-3): DAGVTQSPTHLIKTRGQQVTLRCSPKSGHDTVSWYQQALGQGPQFIFQYYEEEERQRGNFPDRFSGHQFPNYSSELNVNALLLGDSALYLCASRSQGAGNTIYFGEGSWLTVV.

The genes are TRBV7-2 and TRBJ2-3; the match to TRBD2 covers 10 bases. The trim removed 5 bases at V and 6 bases at J, leaving 5 bases unmatched. From germline, CDR1 is SGHTA and CDR2 FQGNSA. There are 14 residues in the CDR3. CDR3 coding DNA: TGTGCCAGCAGCCCCGGGACTAGCGAGGATACGCAGTATTTT. Its translation is CASSPGTSEDTQYF.

The chain recombines TRBV11-2 with TRBJ2-7; the D is unclear. The CDR3 sequence is 11 residues long. Trimming removed 5 bases at V and 3 bases at J, with 5 bases between. Per germline, CDR1 SGHAT and CDR2 FQNNGV. In DNA form, the CDR3 reads TGTGCCAGCAGCGTTAGCTACGAGCAGTACTTC. Protein: CASSVSYEQYF.

The gene calls are TRBV6-2 or TRBV6-3 and TRBJ1-5; weak D call: TRBD1 (6 bases). The length of the CDR3 is 15 residues. Germline-derived CDR1 and CDR2 are MNHEY and SVGEGT. The V gene lost 4 bases and the J gene lost 5 bases, with 15 bases spanning the gap. CDR3 DNA sequence: TGTGCCAGCAGTTCCCGGACAGATTACTATCAGCCCCAGCATTTT. This gives the protein CASSSRTDYYQPQHF.

This chain uses TRBV14 with TRBJ2-3; TRBD2 aligns across 9 bases. CDR1 and CDR2 (germline): SGHDN, FVKESK. The J segment lost 3 bases and the V segment lost 2 bases, leaving 6 bases of the junction unmatched. The CDR3 extends over 16 amino acids. Here the CDR3 reads CASSQSSGGTTDTQYF. The CDR3 DNA is TGTGCCAGCAGCCAATCGAGCGGGGGGACAACAGATACGCAGTATTTT.

This clone was counted once. V and J are TRBV12-5 and TRBJ1-1; D is undetermined. The CDR3 length is 16 residues. The V end lost 0 bases, the J end lost 0 bases, and 11 bases lay between the germline ends. Germline lookup yields CDR1 LGHNT and CDR2 FRNRAP. For the CDR3, the DNA is TGTGCTAGTGGTTTGGTAGTACTAGGGATGAACACTGAAGCTTTCTTT. Translating gives CASGLVVLGMNTEAFF.

The V call is TRBV19, the J call TRBJ1-2; D remains unclear. CDR3 length equals 13 residues. V lost 3 bases, J lost 0 bases, and 5 bases lay in between. Germline V lookup: CDR1 LNHDA, CDR2 SQIVND (reference sequence). The CDR3 nucleotides read TGTGCCAGTAGTATCCGGGCTAACTATGGCTACACCTTC. Amino acids: CASSIRANYGYTF.

This chain joins TRBV12-3 or TRBV12-4 and TRBJ1-1; no clear D gene. The CDR3 has 13 amino acids. Trimming removed 7 bases from V and 1 base from J, with 10 bases in between. The CDR3 is CASIADTNTEAFF. The CDR3 nucleotides are TGTGCCAGCATCGCAGACACGAACACTGAAGCTTTCTTT.